One and the same sample provided the 9 T cell receptor beta chains below, sequenced in a study of shared clonotypes between healthy human individuals (dated by TCRdb to 2018 to 2020). The method was the immunoSEQ multiplex PCR assay. TCRdb limited this immuneACCESS table to in-frame rearrangements with V and J called. A share of clones is missing; checked studies link under half to unresolved V genes, and the rest is unexplained. Here the sample has about 2.4 million clones; 93% occur a single time. Together, the top ten hold about 0.38% of the sample. Sequences were obtained from naive CD4+ T cells from PBMCs. The sample's cell subset or site label, in plain terms: CD45RA+ positively selected. The receptors come from a man between 18 and 29 years old in good health. Some clones in this sample may be carry-over from other donors' samples.

The gene calls are TRBV18 and TRBJ1-2, with no clear D. CDR1 and CDR2 from the germline V gene are KGHSH and LQKENI. The V gene lost 3 bases and the J gene lost 7 bases, with 15 bases spanning the gap. This CDR3 is 14 amino acids long. The CDR3 DNA sequence: TGTGCCAGCTCACCCGGACTCCTCGATCTTGGCTACACCTTC. Translation gives CASSPGLLDLGYTF.

As regards this clone: Other nucleotide sequences from this sample produce the same CDR3. The chain carries TRBV6-5 and TRBJ1-2, with TRBD1 matching over 10 bases. CDR1 and CDR2 from the germline V gene are MNHEY and SVGAGI. V was clipped by 7 bases and J by 5 bases; unmatched bases: 1. The CDR3 totals 12 residues. CDR3 amino acids: CASMGQGYGYTF. The CDR3, as DNA: TGTGCCAGCATGGGACAGGGGTATGGCTACACCTTC.

This clone has only one observation. The gene calls are TRBV7-9 and TRBJ2-7, with 7 bases fitting TRBD2. The length of the CDR3 is 15 residues. The V gene's germline CDR1 is SEHNR and CDR2 FQNEAQ (reference sequence). V lost 5 bases to trimming and J lost 0 bases; unmatched junction nucleotides: 7. CDR3 loop: CASSAQLARSYEQYF. In nucleotides, the CDR3 is TGTGCCAGCAGCGCCCAACTAGCGCGCTCCTACGAGCAGTACTTC.

The gene calls are TRBV2 and TRBJ2-5; TRBD2 aligns across 7 bases. V was pared by 6 bases and J by 2 bases, with 9 bases of the junction left unmatched. Germline-derived CDR1 and CDR2 are SNHLY and FYNNEI. This CDR3 spans 15 amino acids. The CDR3 spells CASSRDQAGQETQYF. Here the CDR3 DNA reads TGTGCCAGCAGCCGCGATCAAGCGGGACAAGAGACCCAGTACTTC.

This clone has a single count. The chain combines TRBV6-6 with TRBJ1-5; 9 bases line up with TRBD1. V shed 0 bases, J shed 6 bases, and the junction held 6 bases outside the gene matches. The CDR3 is made up of 16 amino acids. CDR1 is MNHNY and CDR2 is SVGAGI in the germline V gene (reference sequence). CDR3 sequence reads: CASSYSLGTGSQPQHF. The CDR3 nucleotides read TGTGCCAGCAGTTACTCGTTGGGGACAGGGTCTCAGCCCCAGCATTTT.

The chain combines TRBV6-5 with TRBJ2-7; D gene unclear. The CDR3 has 14 residues. Germline CDR1 reads MNHEY; CDR2 reads SVGAGI. V lost 6 bases and J 2 bases, leaving 14 bases between the germline ends. The CDR3 is CASSPFRGAYEQYF. The CDR3, as DNA: TGTGCCAGCAGCCCCTTTCGTGGGGCCTACGAGCAGTACTTC.

The V gene is TRBV5-1, the J gene TRBJ1-1, with D perhaps TRBD1 (6 bases). This CDR3 has 15 residues. CDR1 is SGHRS and CDR2 is YFSETQ in the germline V gene. The V end was cut by 3 bases, the J end by 1 base, with 13 bases between. CDR3 in amino acids: CASSSGDGPNTEAFF. In DNA, the CDR3 is TGCGCCAGCAGCTCAGGGGACGGACCGAACACTGAAGCTTTCTTT.

This rearrangement joins TRBV7-9 to TRBJ2-2; TRBD2 agrees at 7 bases. The CDR3 spans 15 residues. Germline assignment: CDR1 SEHNR and CDR2 FQNEAQ (reference sequence). V lost 1 base and J lost 4; bases outside the gene matches: 3. This CDR3 is CASSLVLASTGELFF. The CDR3 nucleotides are TGTGCCAGCAGCTTAGTACTAGCGTCCACCGGGGAGCTGTTTTTT.

The table lists this clone with a count of one. The gene calls are TRBV7-3 and TRBJ2-1; 12 nucleotides align to TRBD2. The CDR3 has 16 amino acids. Germline trimming cut 5 bases from V and 6 bases from J; bases unmatched to any gene: 8. CDR1 and CDR2 (germline): SGHTA, FQGTGA. CDR3 nucleotides: TGTGCCAGCAGCCCATTCGGACTAGCGGGACTCAATGAGCAGTTCTTC. Translation gives CASSPFGLAGLNEQFF.